Listed below are T cell receptor beta chains from one sample, sequenced in a study of blood T cell repertoires in COVID-19. TCRdb keeps only in-frame clones here, not all; method: immunoSEQ multiplex PCR. The repertoire holds 200,000 to 300,000 clones, with 70% to 75% as singletons. Input material: peripheral blood. The receptors come from a woman of 80 years or more with acute or convalescent COVID-19. Both conserved end residues are part of each CDR3. Fields, in order: D gene, clone size, V gene, J gene, CDR3 protein, CDR3 DNA. A D gene is named only where the DNA matches it firmly. Clone sizes are given selectively: once, few, many, or a class where the clone is expanded.

-	-	TRBV13	TRBJ1-2	CASSPGRVFSGYTF	TGTGCCAGCAGCCCCGGGCGGGTATTCTCTGGCTACACCTTC
-	many	TRBV29-1	TRBJ1-2	CSVVFPNYGYTF	TGCAGCGTTGTGTTCCCGAACTATGGCTACACCTTC
-	-	TRBV7-9	TRBJ1-1	CASSLARGAEAFF	TGTGCCAGCAGCTTAGCCCGAGGCGCTGAAGCTTTCTTT
TRBD2	-	TRBV2	TRBJ2-5	CASSGLAGGPQETQYF	TGTGCCAGCAGTGGATTAGCGGGGGGCCCCCAAGAGACCCAGTACTTC
TRBD1	-	TRBV29-1	TRBJ1-3	CSVGTGSAGNTIYF	TGCAGCGTCGGGACAGGGAGCGCTGGAAACACCATATATTTT
TRBD1	few	TRBV20-1	TRBJ2-7	CSASWDRGGPYEQYF	TGCAGTGCTAGTTGGGACAGGGGAGGTCCCTACGAGCAGTACTTC
TRBD2	-	TRBV2	TRBJ2-1	CASSVGGRAAEQFF	TGTGCCAGCAGTGTCGGCGGGAGGGCGGCAGAGCAGTTCTTC
TRBD1	-	TRBV6-5	TRBJ2-7	CASRWRDRGSYEQYF	TGTGCCAGCCGCTGGCGGGACAGGGGCTCCTACGAGCAGTACTTC
-	-	TRBV5-1	TRBJ2-2	CASSLVGGNPIGELFF	TGCGCCAGCAGCTTGGTAGGCGGGAACCCCATCGGGGAGCTGTTTTTT
-	-	TRBV5-1	TRBJ2-3	CASSYSGVGSTDTQYF	TGCGCCAGCAGCTATTCGGGAGTGGGTAGCACAGATACGCAGTATTTT
-	-	TRBV7-9	TRBJ1-1	CASSPTGGGNTEAFF	TGTGCCAGCAGCCCTACCGGGGGGGGGAACACTGAAGCTTTCTTT
-	-	TRBV20-1	TRBJ2-7	CSASMGAYEQYF	TGCAGTGCTAGTATGGGCGCCTACGAGCAGTACTTC
-	few	TRBV4-1	TRBJ2-1	CASRLADTYNEQFF	TGCGCCAGCAGATTAGCGGATACCTACAATGAGCAGTTCTTC
-	-	TRBV7-9	TRBJ1-1	CAIGEGTEAFF	TGTGCCATCGGGGAAGGGACTGAAGCTTTCTTT
TRBD1	-	TRBV7-6	TRBJ2-3	CASSLGQGAGTDTQYF	TGTGCCAGCAGCTTAGGACAGGGGGCTGGCACAGATACGCAGTATTTT
-	-	TRBV18	TRBJ1-1	CASSPQQGLDTEAFF	TGTGCCAGCTCACCCCAACAGGGTCTTGACACTGAAGCTTTCTTT
TRBD1	-	TRBV19	TRBJ1-2	CASSIQSGQKNYGYTF	TGTGCCAGTAGTATTCAATCGGGACAGAAAAACTATGGCTACACCTTC
-	-	TRBV7-9	TRBJ1-2	CASSSETGGYTF	TGTGCCAGCAGCTCCGAAACGGGTGGCTACACCTTC
-	-	TRBV18	TRBJ1-3	CASSPGGGNTIYF	TGTGCCAGCTCCCCGGGGGGAGGAAACACCATATATTTT
TRBD2	-	TRBV5-1	TRBJ2-7	CASSTSGTSGRYEQYF	TGCGCCAGCAGCACCTCCGGGACTAGCGGGAGGTACGAGCAGTACTTC
-	-	TRBV27	TRBJ2-1	CASSQIWEQFF	TGTGCCAGCAGTCAGATTTGGGAGCAGTTCTTC
-	-	TRBV29-1	TRBJ1-2	CSVDGTGEKGYGYTF	TGCAGCGTTGATGGAACGGGGGAGAAGGGCTATGGCTACACCTTC
-	-	TRBV28	TRBJ1-5	CASSLLGASSNQPQHF	TGTGCCAGCAGTTTATTAGGGGCGTCAAGCAATCAGCCCCAGCATTTT
-	-	TRBV7-3	TRBJ1-3	CASSPTGTGNTIYF	TGTGCCAGCAGCCCCACAGGGACTGGAAACACCATATATTTT
-	-	TRBV5-1	TRBJ1-1	CASSSEPQGGGTEAFF	TGCGCCAGCAGCTCGGAGCCGCAGGGAGGCGGTACTGAAGCTTTCTTT
TRBD2	few	TRBV3-1/TRBV3-2	TRBJ2-5	CASSPLAGGIGTQYF	TGTGCCAGCAGCCCCCTAGCGGGAGGAATCGGGACCCAGTACTTC
-	-	TRBV15	TRBJ2-6	CATSKRESGANVLTF	TGTGCCACCAGCAAGAGGGAATCTGGGGCCAACGTCCTGACTTTC
-	-	TRBV11-3	TRBJ2-5	CASSLIGVRTQETQYF	TGTGCCAGCAGCTTAATCGGGGTCCGAACTCAAGAGACCCAGTACTTC
TRBD1	few	TRBV7-2	TRBJ1-2	CASSSSDRGYGYTF	TGTGCCAGCAGCTCCTCGGACAGGGGTTATGGCTACACCTTC
-	once	TRBV6-5	TRBJ2-5	CATRGTSYHQETQYF	TGTGCCACCCGTGGGACAAGCTACCACCAAGAGACCCAGTACTTC
TRBD2	-	TRBV7-8	TRBJ2-7	CASRLLAGASYEQYF	TGTGCCAGCAGACTACTAGCGGGGGCCTCCTACGAGCAGTACTTC
TRBD2	-	TRBV29-1	TRBJ2-7	CSAVGASGGPTGTYEQYF	TGCAGCGCCGTGGGGGCTAGCGGGGGACCGACCGGGACCTACGAGCAGTACTTC
-	-	TRBV7-2	TRBJ1-1	CASSFNRGTEAFF	TGTGCCAGCAGCTTTAATCGGGGAACCGAAGCTTTCTTT
-	-	TRBV7-8	TRBJ1-5	CASSLAAENQPQHF	TGTGCCAGCAGCTTAGCCGCGGAGAATCAGCCCCAGCATTTT
TRBD2	-	TRBV19	TRBJ2-1	CASTGGHYPNNEQFF	TGTGCCAGTACGGGGGGGCACTACCCTAACAATGAGCAGTTCTTC